This TCR beta chain was identified during a study of blood T cells in healthy people across ages. The second PCR ran roughly 7 to 12 cycles with a sample-barcoded 5' primer and J-beta primers. TCRdb reprocessed the 5' RACE reads with MiXCR, giving one entry per CDR3 protein. The table lists 800,000 or so distinct CDR3 sequences, 25% of them singletons. Per germline, CDR1 LNHDA and CDR2 SQIVND (reference sequence). The CDR3 length is 15 residues. Losses at the gene ends were 6 bases for V and 5 bases for J; bases not matched to a gene: 10. The sample was also reused in another study, on T cells of mothers and their children.

Sequencing used blood. V gene TRBV19 combines with J gene TRBJ2-5; 9 bases agree with TRBD2. The clonotype originates from a boy aged 5-17 years in good health. DNA for the CDR3: TGTGCCAGTAGCCCACCTTCTAGCGGGGTGGAGACCCAGTACTTC. It yields the protein CASSPPSSGVETQYF.